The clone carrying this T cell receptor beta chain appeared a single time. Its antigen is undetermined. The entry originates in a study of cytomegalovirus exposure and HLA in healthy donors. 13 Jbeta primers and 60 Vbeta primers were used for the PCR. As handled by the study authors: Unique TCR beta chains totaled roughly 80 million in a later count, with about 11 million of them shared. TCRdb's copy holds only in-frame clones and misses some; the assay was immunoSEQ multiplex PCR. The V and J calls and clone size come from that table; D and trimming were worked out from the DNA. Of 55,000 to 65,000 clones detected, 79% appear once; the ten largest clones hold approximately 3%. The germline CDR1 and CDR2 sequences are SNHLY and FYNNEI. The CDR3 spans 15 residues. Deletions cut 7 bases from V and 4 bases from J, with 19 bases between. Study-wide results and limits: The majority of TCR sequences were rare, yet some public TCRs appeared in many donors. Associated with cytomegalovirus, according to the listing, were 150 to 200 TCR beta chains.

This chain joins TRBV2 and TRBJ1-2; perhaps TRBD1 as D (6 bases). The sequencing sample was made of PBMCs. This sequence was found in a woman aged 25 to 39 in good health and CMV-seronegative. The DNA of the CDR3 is TGTGCCAGCACTCCGCAAGGACAGCTACTCTATGGCTACACCTTC. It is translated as CASTPQGQLLYGYTF.